This passage covers 13 T cell receptor beta chains from one sample sequenced in a study of graft-versus-host responses after intestinal transplantation. Some clones are missing from TCRdb's copy, which holds only in-frame ones; the method was immunoSEQ multiplex PCR. The table has approximately 99,000 clones, around 93% seen once. For these TCRs, the target antigens are not known. The sequencing here drew on unstimulated CD8+ T cells sorted from spleen or lymph node cells, taken before transplant. These receptors were taken from a human donor who was the organ donor for an intestinal transplant.

The chain combines TRBV13 with TRBJ2-3; TRBD2 aligns across 9 bases. Germline lookup yields CDR1 PRHDT and CDR2 FYEKMQ (reference sequence). V shed 5 bases, J shed 4 bases, and the junction held 13 bases outside the gene matches. This CDR3 has 17 amino acids. CDR3 in amino acids: CASSDGTVSGGPDTQYF. The CDR3 DNA reads TGTGCCAGCAGCGACGGGACGGTCAGCGGGGGGCCAGATACGCAGTATTTT.

The chain couples TRBV27 to TRBJ2-4, with D possibly matching TRBD2 (6 bases). The CDR3 is 14 residues long. Trimming cost V 5 bases and J 0 bases, with 8 bases left between them. Per the germline V gene, CDR1 is MNHEY and CDR2 is SMNVEV (reference sequence). CDR3 DNA: TGTGCCAGCAGTCTGGGACTAGCCAAAAACATTCAGTACTTC. Translation: CASSLGLAKNIQYF.

The chain uses TRBV4-2 and TRBJ2-3, with no clear D. The V end was cut by 5 bases, the J end by 4 bases, with 28 bases between. The germline V gene encodes CDR1 LGHNA and CDR2 YNFKEQ. The CDR3 is 19 amino acids. This chain's CDR3 is CASSYNSYSSGYHADTQYF. The CDR3 DNA follows: TGTGCCAGCAGCTACAACTCTTACTCTTCAGGTTATCACGCAGATACGCAGTATTTT.

The V call is TRBV6-1, the J call TRBJ2-5; 7 bases align to TRBD1. Germline CDR1 is MNHNS and CDR2 is SASEGT. This CDR3 has 13 amino acids. Germline trimming cut 2 bases from V and 5 bases from J; bases unmatched to any gene: 2. The CDR3 here is CASSEWTGETQYF. For the CDR3, the DNA is TGTGCCAGCAGTGAATGGACAGGCGAGACCCAGTACTTC.

This chain connects TRBV4-1 to TRBJ2-5, with a tentative D call TRBD1 (5 bases). V lost 0 bases and J 5 bases, leaving 16 bases between the germline ends. Germline CDR1 and CDR2: MGHRA and YSYEKL. This CDR3 contains 16 residues. CDR3 coding DNA: TGCGCCAGCAGCCAAGATACATGGGGCCCAGGGGAGACCCAGTACTTC. It encodes CASSQDTWGPGETQYF.

The chain has TRBV27 and TRBJ2-3, with TRBD2 identical over 8 bases. CDR3 length equals 15 residues. J gave up 4 bases and V 0 bases, and 3 bases lay outside the gene matches. CDR1 and CDR2 from the germline V gene are MNHEY and SMNVEV (reference sequence). The CDR3 sequence is CASSLSVRGADTQYF. The CDR3 DNA sequence: TGTGCCAGCAGTTTATCAGTGCGGGGGGCAGATACGCAGTATTTT.

The chain is built from TRBV6-5 and TRBJ1-4; D perhaps matches TRBD1 (5 bases). CDR1 and CDR2 from the germline V gene are MNHEY and SVGAGI. The CDR3 consists of 15 residues. The V end lost 1 base, the J end lost 5 bases, and 11 bases lay between the germline ends. The CDR3 sequence is CASSYWRDGNEKLFF. The CDR3, as DNA: TGTGCCAGCAGTTACTGGAGGGACGGCAATGAAAAACTGTTTTTT.

This clone was recorded only once. The J gene is TRBJ1-5, the V gene TRBV2, with 8 bases fitting TRBD1. V shed 6 bases and J 0 bases; nucleotides not matched to a gene: 7. CDR3 size: 16 residues. Germline CDR1 and CDR2: SNHLY and FYNNEI. The CDR3 DNA follows: TGTGCCAGCAGGGACAGGGAATTCCTTAGCAATCAGCCCCAGCATTTT. The encoded protein is CASRDREFLSNQPQHF.

The chain links TRBV5-1 to TRBJ2-7, with 13 positions matching TRBD2. Germline CDR1 and CDR2: SGHRS and YFSETQ. CDR3 size: 17 residues. Losses at the gene ends were 4 bases for V and 3 bases for J; bases not matched to a gene: 10. The CDR3 protein is CASSPSGTSGIRYEQYF. In nucleotides, the CDR3 is TGCGCCAGCAGCCCCAGTGGGACTAGCGGGATCCGCTACGAGCAGTACTTC.

This clone has a handful of counts. The V call is TRBV2, the J call TRBJ1-5; 8 nucleotides align to TRBD1. V lost 1 base to trimming and J lost 5 bases; unmatched junction nucleotides: 13. Germline V CDR1 and CDR2: SNHLY, FYNNEI. CDR3 length: 18 amino acids. This chain's CDR3 is CASSEVDVQGAGDQPQHF. For the CDR3, the DNA is TGTGCCAGCAGTGAAGTGGATGTCCAGGGGGCGGGGGATCAGCCCCAGCATTTT. The full variable domain, with the rest looked up from reference TRBV2 and TRBJ1-5, is EPEVTQTPSHQVTQMGQEVILRCVPISNHLYFYWYRQILGQKVEFLVSFYNNEISEKSEIFDDQFSVERPDGSNFTLKIRSTKLEDSAMYFCASSEVDVQGAGDQPQHFGDGTRLSIL.

V gene TRBV28 combines with J gene TRBJ2-3; D is uncertain. V was trimmed by 2 bases and J by 5 bases, leaving 5 bases between them. Germline CDR1 MDHEN, CDR2 SYDVKM. The CDR3 is 12 residues long. As DNA, the CDR3 is TGTGCCAGCAGTTTAAGAGGAGATACGCAGTATTTT. The encoded protein is CASSLRGDTQYF.

This sequence joins TRBV2 and TRBJ1-1; D possibly corresponds to TRBD1 (5 bases). Germline CDR1 is SNHLY and CDR2 is FYNNEI. This CDR3 region has 15 residues. The V end lost 6 bases, the J end lost 1 base, and 15 bases lay between the germline ends. The CDR3 region has the DNA TGTGCCAGCAGCTCCTCAATTGACAGGAACACTGAAGCTTTCTTT. This gives the protein CASSSSIDRNTEAFF.

The chain uses TRBV10-3 and TRBJ2-2; 8 nucleotides match TRBD2. CDR3 size: 17 residues. The V segment lost 7 bases and the J segment 0 bases; nucleotides outside the gene matches: 10. Looked up from germline, CDR1 is ENHRY and CDR2 is SYGVKD. The CDR3: CAITTNSGDPNTGELFF. The CDR3 DNA reads TGTGCCATCACCACGAATAGCGGGGACCCGAACACCGGGGAGCTGTTTTTT.